These 11 T cell receptor beta chains were all obtained from the same sample, sequenced in a study of T cells of healthy individuals. MiXCR, applied by TCRdb to the 5' RACE reads, yields one record per CDR3 protein. Of some 69,000 distinct CDR3 sequences listed, about a sixth are singletons. Source of these receptors: a human donor in good health.

V usage is TRBV4-3 and J usage is TRBJ2-7; D is possibly TRBD2 (5 bases). Trimming cost V 0 bases and J 3 bases, with 15 bases left between them. Per germline, CDR1 LGHNA and CDR2 YSLEER. CDR3 length equals 16 residues. The CDR3 coding sequence is TGCGCCAGCAGCCAAGATTTAGCTAGCAGAAACTACGAGCAGTACTTC. Translating it yields CASSQDLASRNYEQYF.

This clonotype was counted at least ten times. The chain has TRBV4-3 and TRBJ1-5, with D maybe TRBD1 (5 bases). The CDR3 runs 15 residues. Trimming took 0 bases from V and 0 from J, leaving 6 bases between them. Germline CDR1 and CDR2: LGHNA and YSLEER. CDR3 nucleotides: TGCGCCAGCAGCCAAGATGACAGTAGCAATCAGCCCCAGCATTTT. Residues: CASSQDDSSNQPQHF.

This clonotype was counted at least ten times. The chain is built from TRBV28 and TRBJ2-1; no reliable D call. Per the germline V gene, CDR1 is MDHEN and CDR2 is SYDVKM. This CDR3 has 15 amino acids. Trimming cost V 7 bases and J 2 bases, with 15 bases left between them. CDR3 bases: TGTGCCAGCAAGAGTGCTTTTGTCCCCTACAATGAGCAGTTCTTC. Residues: CASKSAFVPYNEQFF.

The chain couples TRBV20-1 to TRBJ2-1; possibly TRBD2 for D (5 bases). CDR1 is DFQATT, CDR2 SNEGSKA, per germline (reference sequence). The CDR3 covers 16 residues. Between the trimmed V and J ends, which lost 0 bases and 0 bases, there was a span of 12 bases. The CDR3 here is CSARDTEDYSYNEQFF. In DNA, the CDR3 is TGCAGTGCTAGAGATACGGAGGATTACTCCTACAATGAGCAGTTCTTC.

This clonotype was detected only a few times. V and J are TRBV25-1 and TRBJ2-1, with D possibly being TRBD2 (6 bases). V was clipped by 5 bases and J by 0 bases, with 11 bases between them. The CDR3 length is 15 residues. Germline V gene data show CDR1 as MGHDK and CDR2 as SYGVNS. The CDR3 region is CASSLRDSSYNEQFF. The CDR3 region has the DNA TGTGCCAGCAGTTTGCGGGATAGCTCCTACAATGAGCAGTTCTTC.

The V and J genes are TRBV5-4 and TRBJ1-4; 7 nucleotides align to TRBD1. The junction had 5 bases not matched to a gene; V was cut back by 4 bases and J by 8 bases. The CDR3 totals 13 residues. CDR1 and CDR2 from the germline V gene are SGHNT and YYREEE (reference sequence). CDR3 nucleotides: TGTGCCAGCAGCCCCGGGACAGAAGAAAAACTGTTTTTT. It is translated as CASSPGTEEKLFF.

This clonotype has a count of ten or more. V gene TRBV6-6 combines with J gene TRBJ2-1; D remains ambiguous. Germline V gene sequence: CDR1 MNHNY, CDR2 SVGAGI (reference sequence). The ends were cut back, 0 bases at V and 7 bases at J, with 10 bases in the middle. CDR3 size: 14 residues. CDR3 loop: CASSYSNWVNEQFF. DNA of the CDR3: TGTGCCAGCAGTTACTCGAATTGGGTAAATGAGCAGTTCTTC.

This clonotype has a handful of counts. The chain couples TRBV20-1 to TRBJ2-5; perhaps D is TRBD1 or TRBD2 (7 bases each). Trimming cost V 0 bases and J 2 bases, with 16 bases left between them. CDR1 is DFQATT and CDR2 is SNEGSKA in the germline V gene (reference sequence). The CDR3 runs 16 residues. The CDR3 loop reads CSARDRGDSFQETQYF. The DNA for the CDR3 is TGCAGTGCTAGAGATCGGGGGGACAGCTTTCAAGAGACCCAGTACTTC.

In this sample, this clonotype turned up many times. The V gene is TRBV27, the J gene TRBJ1-1, with D perhaps matching TRBD1 (6 bases). The germline V and J ends were trimmed by 6 bases and 4 bases, with 18 bases remaining between them. The CDR3 has 15 amino acids. Germline values: CDR1 MNHEY, CDR2 SMNVEV (reference sequence). Here the CDR3 DNA reads TGTGCCAGCAGGGCCATGTTGGGGGCGGGCACTGAAGCTTTCTTT. Its protein product is CASRAMLGAGTEAFF.

The chain is built from TRBV5-1 and TRBJ1-3; the match to TRBD1 covers 8 bases. The CDR3 loop spans 17 amino acids. The germline V gene has CDR1 SGHRS and CDR2 YFSETQ. V dropped 4 bases and J dropped 0; count of bases not matched to a gene: 9. Here the CDR3 reads CASSKGDRTTSGNTIYF. The CDR3, as DNA: TGCGCCAGCAGCAAAGGGGACAGGACTACCTCTGGAAACACCATATATTTT.

This clonotype occurred a few times. The CDR3 loop is CSVAPGASSTDTQYF. CDR3 DNA sequence: TGCAGCGTTGCCCCGGGAGCGAGTAGCACAGATACGCAGTATTTT. The J gene is TRBJ2-3, the V gene TRBV29-1; D perhaps matches TRBD2 (6 bases). There are 15 residues in the CDR3. The germline CDR1 and CDR2 sequences are SQVTM and ANQGSEA. Trimming cost V 4 bases and J 0 bases, with 14 bases left between them.